Many counts were recorded for the clone carrying this T cell receptor (beta chain). V was trimmed by 5 bases and J by 4 bases, leaving 10 bases between them. The CDR3 loop spans 13 amino acids. CDR1 is SGHNT and CDR2 is YYREEE in the germline V gene (reference sequence). This entry belongs to a study of neurological immune-mediated disorders. TCRdb called the 5' RACE reads again in MiXCR, with one record for every CDR3 protein. The sample shows about 21,000 distinct CDR3 sequences, more than 14% of them seen only once. This clonotype was sampled from a female donor with HTLV-1-associated myelopathy (HAM/TSP). The rearrangement uses TRBV5-4 and TRBJ2-1, with D hard to call. The sequenced sample was PBMCs. The CDR3 DNA reads TGTGCCAGCAGTCCCGACTCTTACAATGAGCAGTTCTTC. It is translated as CASSPDSYNEQFF.